This entry describes one T cell receptor (beta chain). The specificity of this receptor is unknown. No much larger clone exists at a distance of one base, and base qualities are not known. This sample is part of a study of cytomegalovirus exposure and HLA in healthy donors (dated by TCRdb to between 2016 and 2019). With regard to the full study: An earlier analysis of some 620 of the donors reported 276 Gb of sequence data and around 120 million unique TCR beta sequences obtained from approximately 180 million T cells. All discovery cohort repertoires had been generated on a single sequencing platform. To predict cytomegalovirus infection status, the study combined high-throughput TCR immunosequencing, statistical association of individual TCRs with disease status, and machine learning. The number of donors typed differed by locus, with 629-630 for A, B, C, DRB1 and DQB1, around 500 for DQA1, some 570 for DPA1, and about 450 for DPB1. An earlier analysis of 450 to 750 of the donors used high-throughput TCR beta sequencing to judge whether each TCR beta V gene segment behaved as functional or pseudogenic. The aim of the study was to test whether cataloging public T cell receptors could identify signatures of past pathogen exposure. Across 300 to 500 genotyped donors of the cohort, an average of roughly 200,000 unique TCR beta nucleotide sequences per donor were sequenced, and roughly a sixth of those sequences were non-productive. Because of strong linkage in the cohort, roughly five DR-DQ haplotypes were treated as single units for association and clustering. Of the approximately 370 genotyped donors, 81% were placed in the genetic ancestry cluster associated with self-reported Caucasian donors. A later analysis re-examined previously published TCR beta repertoires from about 670 donors and added high-resolution HLA genotyping to investigate patterns of TCR occurrence. Genome-wide SNP genotypes for about 60% of the 666 donors were used in a later genetic analysis, which treated that subset as a discovery cohort. In addition to the first cohort of roughly 700 subjects, a separate validation cohort of 130 or so different subjects was used. HLA typing included class I and class II loci at four-digit resolution. Alongside the repertoire data, information on donor age, sex, ethnicity and CMV serostatus was compiled. The study used immunosequencing to profile the T cell repertoires of around 600 subjects and linked those repertoires to cytomegalovirus serostatus. About 280 gigabases of sequencing data and 75 million to 85 million unique TCR sequences made up an early release that covered several hundred HLA-typed donors. Rather than using new phenotypic data, the later analysis identified candidate immune exposures from TCR beta sequences and from how often those sequences occurred across donors. General study outcomes and caveats: According to a later genetic analysis, donors in an Asian-associated ancestry cluster had fewer N-insertions in productive TCRs than the roughly 700-donor mean. Some IMGT-functional V segments, including TRBV6-2 and TRBV6-3, could not be told apart with the 87-base-pair reads, so those segments were excluded. A later genetic analysis associated a missense DCLRE1C variant with V-gene and J-gene trimming of TCR beta chains, and an independent cohort replicated the association. In a later analysis, HLA-associated TCR beta chains were found to be more clonally expanded and to have lower generation probabilities than equally common non-associated chains. Across donors, most TCR sequences were observed very rarely, whereas some public TCRs were present in many individuals. HLA typing was unavailable for some donors at each locus, so association tests used only the typed subset. Roughly uniform sequencing depth across donors was assumed in presence/absence analyses, although this assumption may not hold. An earlier analysis of approximately 530 of the donors showed that most TCR beta V segments appeared in productive rearrangements either about 90% or about 30% of the time, which broadly matched IMGT annotations. According to a later analysis, parvovirus B19, influenza, CMV and Epstein-Barr virus appeared linked to several top co-occurrence clusters. The only immune exposure information available for the cohort was CMV serostatus. Correlated functional status among segregating V segments might reflect linkage disequilibrium, but an unknown experimental factor could not be ruled out. Assigning TCR associations to individual alleles was difficult when HLA alleles, especially DR and DQ, strongly co-occurred. In a later analysis, most CMV-associated TCR beta chains were found to appear HLA-restricted, with HLA associations seemingly driven largely by CMV exposure. A few of the identified cytomegalovirus-associated TCR beta chains were confirmed in vitro to be specific for cytomegalovirus antigens. In a later analysis, the rate of TCR association differed among HLA loci, with DRB1 alleles having the most associated TCRs and HLA-C alleles having the fewest. The classifier was reported to diagnose cytomegalovirus status with high specificity and sensitivity in both the original cohort and the validation cohort. The study listed 164 TCR beta chains as associated with cytomegalovirus. Roughly 15 rarely observed V segments, including chromosome 9 orphons, were excluded from the earlier analysis of approximately 600 of the donors because counts were too low. The cohort was sequenced for TCR beta chains only, and without alpha or paired-chain data the features that could be detected were limited. A further reported finding was that TCR beta sequences accurately predicted the HLA-A and HLA-B alleles for most subjects in the first cohort. The authors suggested that the approach could potentially be extended to other disease states and immunological phenotypes. A cluster of highly shared sequence variants was judged likely to represent a technical artifact of the sequencing pipeline. In a later analysis, 15,000 to 20,000 TCR beta sequences were associated with specific HLA alleles at a false discovery rate of 0.05.

The library was obtained by the immunoSEQ multiplex PCR assay. For the multiplex PCR, a mixture combining 60 forward primers for TCR Vbeta segments and 13 reverse primers for TCR Jbeta segments was used. A multiplex PCR assay on genomic DNA amplified the CDR3 region of rearranged TCR beta genes. On the Illumina HiSeq System, the amplified TCR beta libraries were sequenced as 87-base-pair reads. On the authors' methods: A later analysis counted around 72 million unique TCR beta chains across the 550 to 750 repertoires, and 9.5 million to 11 million of these chains were shared by at least two donors. Raw reads were error-corrected and collapsed into unique sequences with a nearest-neighbor algorithm that merged closely related sequences to remove PCR and sequencing errors. To assign V, D and J gene segments, CDR3 sequences were aligned to IMGT reference sequences. For a sequence to be retained, a match of at least six nucleotides to both a V gene segment and a J gene segment was required. A rearrangement counted as productive if the CDR3 had no stop codons and remained in frame with V and J, and every other rearrangement counted as non-productive. CDR3 was defined according to IMGT convention as the region running from the second conserved V-encoded cysteine to the conserved J-encoded phenylalanine. The earlier analysis of about 500 of the donors excluded sequences that lacked an unambiguous match to a single V gene segment. In an earlier analysis of 587 of the donors, a V segment was called functional when productive rearrangements were above 56.7%, and segregating when the standard deviation between donors exceeded 5%. A statistical classification framework was built for diagnosing cytomegalovirus status from the catalog of TCR beta chain sequences. V and J gene assignment, in a later analysis, came from comparing TCR nucleotide sequences with IMGT/GENE-DB human TR gene sequences. Using the TCRdist pipeline, a later analysis assigned CDR3 sequences along with most-parsimonious VDJ recombination scenarios. In a later analysis, every TCR beta chain was defined by the combination of its CDR3 amino acid sequence and its V-gene family, and reads without a unique V-gene family were dropped. In a later analysis, nearly 600 highly shared, low-generation-probability nucleotide sequences were removed to address suspected cross-contamination and a sequencing artifact. For each public chain, a later analysis derived a clonal expansion index from normalized ranks of inferred template counts within each repertoire. A later analysis computed generation probabilities with a VDJ recombination model fitted to out-of-frame rearrangements, and checked the results against IGoR. In a later analysis, TCR-TCR, TCR-HLA and TCR-CMV co-occurrence was scored with hypergeometric tests, and a repertoire-size bias correction was applied to TCR pairs. In a later analysis, false discovery rates were estimated by permuting HLA or CMV assignments 20 times. A later analysis grouped co-occurring TCRs with DBSCAN, adding TCRdist sequence similarity when clustering within HLA-allele-positive subsets. Co-occurrence clustering excluded repertoires with fewer than 30,000 or more than 120,000 public chains, plus five with anomalous nucleotide sharing. TCRdb took this table from immuneACCESS and kept in-frame rearrangements with V and J called. Such tables lack part of the clones; where checked against another copy, unresolved V genes explain under half of the gap, and the rest is unexplained. Clonal size and the V and J genes are those of that table, whereas D and trimming came from the DNA. The sample profile shows 140,000 to 150,000 clones; over 8% of them were found once. The ten largest clones represent over 1.5% of the sample.

The cohort was made up of around 720 healthy bone marrow donors. Cohort members were all nominally healthy when sampled, although unrecorded immune exposures were likely present. The donor tested CMV seronegative and was one of the 352 seronegative cohort members. A peripheral blood sample was collected from each donor, and TCR beta sequencing was performed on peripheral blood mononuclear cells. Genomic DNA was extracted from the blood cell samples with the Qiagen DNeasy Blood Extraction Kit. The CDR3 goes from the cysteine to the phenylalanine over 12 residues. The retained sequence is limited to the CDR3, 36 bases, with the frame set at the first base. V and J lose 5 bases and 4 bases, and a span of 6 bases separates them. CDR1 LNHNV and CDR2 YYDKDF were looked up in the germline V gene (reference sequence).

This receptor was identified in a male donor in good health and CMV-seronegative. The rearranged chain carries TRBV15 and TRBJ2-1, with the D gene too uncertain to name. The specimen sequenced was PBMCs. In nucleotides, the sequence is TGTGCCACCAGCCTTTATTACAATGAGCAGTTCTTC. Translated, this gives CATSLYYNEQFF.